This entry describes one T cell receptor (beta chain). Trimming removed 0 bases at V and 5 bases at J, with 8 bases between. Germline V gives CDR1 MNHEY, CDR2 SMNVEV (reference sequence). The length of the CDR3 is 13 residues. This sample was taken from a study of CD8 T cells in Susac syndrome. Random hexamers were used to reverse transcribe the RNA input (roughly 0.5 to 1 ug). immunoSEQ multiplex PCR amplified TCR beta CDR3 across 54 Vbeta, 13 Jbeta. MiXCR was run by TCRdb on the immunoSEQ multiplex PCR reads, yielding one entry per CDR3 protein. The sample holds around 130,000 distinct CDR3 sequences, approximately 96% seen once. Both CD4+ and CD8+ T cells were negatively isolated, and TEMRA cells underwent FACS enrichment.

Sequenced sample: CD4+ T cells from PBMCs. The V gene is TRBV27, the J gene TRBJ2-7, with D uncertain. This clonotype was obtained from a human donor with multiple sclerosis. The CDR3 is CASSLSLPNEQYF. The DNA for the CDR3 is TGTGCCAGCAGTTTATCACTCCCAAACGAGCAGTACTTC.